This is a list of T cell receptor beta chains from one sample in a study of blood T cell repertoires in COVID-19. Here immunoSEQ multiplex PCR was the method, and the copy in TCRdb shows in-frame clones only, minus some. The table includes 120,000 or so clones, over 75% detected once. Material for sequencing was peripheral blood. These receptors came from a man between 45 and 60 years old with acute or convalescent COVID-19. Both conserved end residues are part of each CDR3. D genes are given only for firm matches. Clone size is stated in some rows and not others, as once, few, many or a class when expanded.

abundance,j_gene,v_gene,d_gene,CDR3aa,CDR3nt
many,TRBJ1-5,TRBV18,TRBD1,CASSPNSGGEPQHF,TGTGCCAGCTCACCAAACTCAGGGGGCGAGCCCCAGCATTTT
few,TRBJ2-1,TRBV7-9,TRBD1,CASSRDRGIDEQFF,TGTGCCAGCAGCCGGGACAGGGGGATTGATGAGCAGTTCTTC
.,TRBJ1-1,TRBV19,.,CASTDYVPGGRLGAFF,TGTGCCAGTACCGATTATGTACCGGGTGGGAGGCTTGGAGCTTTCTTT
.,TRBJ1-5,TRBV7-9,.,CASSLAFDRYSNQPQHF,TGTGCCAGCAGCTTAGCATTTGACAGATATAGCAATCAGCCCCAGCATTTT
few,TRBJ1-1,TRBV11-2,.,CASTPIPAGAGTEAFF,TGTGCCAGCACCCCCATACCGGCGGGGGCGGGAACTGAAGCTTTCTTT
few,TRBJ1-2,TRBV5-6,TRBD1,CASSVGFQGAGYGYTF,TGTGCCAGCAGCGTGGGGTTCCAGGGGGCTGGTTATGGCTACACCTTC
.,TRBJ1-1,TRBV11-2,TRBD1,CASSPGTGFSEAFF,TGTGCCAGCAGCCCCGGGACAGGGTTCTCTGAAGCTTTCTTT
.,TRBJ1-3,TRBV6-1,.,CASSENWGDLFSGNTIYF,TGTGCCAGCAGTGAAAATTGGGGGGACCTCTTCTCTGGAAACACCATATATTTT
once,TRBJ2-7,TRBV18,TRBD2,CASSPSSGSTHEQYF,TGTGCCAGCTCACCATCTAGCGGGAGTACCCACGAGCAGTACTTC
.,TRBJ2-4,TRBV6-5,.,CASDPGLAKNIQYF,TGTGCCAGTGACCCGGGACTAGCCAAAAACATTCAGTACTTC
.,TRBJ2-3,TRBV24-1,TRBD2,CATSDPGLAGTDTQYF,TGTGCCACCAGTGACCCCGGACTAGCCGGCACAGATACGCAGTATTTT
.,TRBJ1-1,TRBV2,.,CASSREQGNTEAFF,TGTGCCAGCAGTCGGGAGCAGGGGAACACTGAAGCTTTCTTT
.,TRBJ2-7,TRBV28,TRBD2,CASSFPLTSGRSYEQYF,TGTGCCAGCAGTTTCCCCCTTACTAGCGGGAGATCGTACGAGCAGTACTTC
.,TRBJ2-1,TRBV7-3,.,CASSLEGHSYNEQFF,TGTGCCAGCAGCCTGGAGGGGCACTCCTACAATGAGCAGTTCTTC
.,TRBJ2-4,TRBV15,.,CATSRDRTFQYF,TGTGCCACCAGCAGAGACCGGACATTTCAGTACTTC
.,TRBJ1-1,TRBV27,TRBD1,CASSFSIPGQGYTEAFF,TGTGCCAGCAGTTTCTCAATACCGGGACAGGGGTACACTGAAGCTTTCTTT
.,TRBJ1-3,TRBV5-1,.,CASSLEPGGSGNTIYF,TGCGCCAGCAGCTTGGAGCCGGGGGGCTCTGGAAACACCATATATTTT
.,TRBJ1-2,TRBV12-5,.,CASGLGQVNYGYTF,TGTGCTAGTGGTTTGGGACAGGTTAACTATGGCTACACCTTC
.,TRBJ2-1,TRBV5-1,.,CASSLQGNEQFF,TGCGCCAGCAGCTTGCAGGGGAATGAGCAGTTCTTC
few,TRBJ1-1,TRBV5-1,.,CASSLARATEAFF,TGCGCCAGCAGCTTGGCCAGGGCCACTGAAGCTTTCTTT
.,TRBJ1-2,TRBV6-6,.,CATTGYYGYTF,TGTGCCACTACAGGTTACTATGGCTACACCTTC
.,TRBJ1-1,TRBV10-3,TRBD1,CAISDGTGPRDTEAFF,TGTGCCATCAGTGACGGGACAGGCCCTAGAGACACTGAAGCTTTCTTT
.,TRBJ2-7,TRBV2,TRBD1,CASSARTGTYEQYF,TGTGCCAGCAGTGCCAGGACAGGGACCTACGAGCAGTACTTC
.,TRBJ2-1,TRBV5-1,TRBD2,CASSSSSGGTHEQFF,TGCGCCAGCAGCTCTTCTAGCGGGGGGACACATGAGCAGTTCTTC
few,TRBJ1-1,TRBV7-9,.,CASSLDAGSVSAFF,TGTGCCAGCAGCTTAGACGCAGGCTCTGTCTCTGCTTTCTTT
.,TRBJ2-7,TRBV27,TRBD1,CASRGQGEKGQYF,TGTGCCAGCAGGGGACAGGGCGAGAAAGGGCAGTACTTC
.,TRBJ2-2,TRBV7-9,TRBD2,CASSPFSGGAGELFF,TGTGCCAGCAGCCCGTTTAGCGGGGGGGCCGGGGAGCTGTTTTTT
.,TRBJ2-4,TRBV7-2,.,CASSLETGEDIQYF,TGTGCCAGCAGCTTAGAAACGGGAGAGGACATTCAGTACTTC
.,TRBJ1-4,TRBV28,TRBD1,CASSLWDRVEKLFF,TGTGCCAGCAGTTTATGGGACAGGGTTGAAAAACTGTTTTTT
.,TRBJ2-2,TRBV20-1,.,CSAPLAGELFF,TGCAGTGCCCCACTGGCCGGGGAGCTGTTTTTT
.,TRBJ2-2,TRBV3-1/TRBV3-2,TRBD2,CASSRSSGGFTGELFF,TGTGCCAGCAGCCGATCTAGCGGGGGGTTCACCGGGGAGCTGTTTTTT
.,TRBJ2-7,TRBV19,TRBD1,CASSIATGGFYEQYF,TGTGCCAGTAGTATAGCGACAGGGGGTTTCTACGAGCAGTACTTC
.,TRBJ2-5,TRBV27,.,CASSPTVLQETQYF,TGTGCCAGCAGTCCGACAGTTCTCCAAGAGACCCAGTACTTC
.,TRBJ2-3,TRBV13,TRBD2,CASSLSGGGTDTQYF,TGTGCCAGCAGCTTGAGCGGGGGGGGCACAGATACGCAGTATTTT
few,TRBJ2-1,TRBV7-3,TRBD2,CASSLSLGGGYNEQFF,TGTGCCAGCAGCCTCTCCCTCGGGGGGGGATACAATGAGCAGTTCTTC
.,TRBJ2-2,TRBV19,TRBD2,CASSINSGSGTGELFF,TGTGCCAGTAGTATAAATAGCGGGAGCGGTACCGGGGAGCTGTTTTTT
.,TRBJ1-1,TRBV7-6,.,CASSLEGAGTEAFF,TGTGCCAGCAGCTTGGAGGGCGCCGGCACTGAAGCTTTCTTT
.,TRBJ1-1,TRBV27,.,CASSLSPGRGEAFF,TGTGCCAGCAGTTTATCACCCGGGAGGGGTGAAGCTTTCTTT
.,TRBJ2-7,TRBV27,.,CASSLGGMGVEQYF,TGTGCCAGCAGTTTAGGGGGGATGGGGGTCGAGCAGTACTTC
.,TRBJ2-7,TRBV21-1,.,CASSKEGLVITEQYF,TGTGCCAGCAGCAAAGAGGGACTAGTAATAACCGAGCAGTACTTC
.,TRBJ1-5,TRBV28,TRBD1,CASTKGATGTGVYHSNQPQHF,TGTGCCAGCACCAAAGGGGCTACCGGGACAGGGGTCTACCATAGCAATCAGCCCCAGCATTTT
few,TRBJ2-7,TRBV27,.,CASRRATYEQYF,TGTGCCAGCAGGCGGGCGACCTACGAGCAGTACTTC
once,TRBJ1-1,TRBV6-6,TRBD1,CASSSDRGRPKAFF,TGTGCCAGCAGTTCCGACAGGGGGAGACCTAAAGCTTTCTTT
once,TRBJ1-3,TRBV5-1,.,CASSLDRAPGNTIYF,TGCGCCAGCAGCTTGGACAGGGCGCCTGGAAACACCATATATTTT
.,TRBJ2-7,TRBV10-3,.,CAISDAHRAYEQYF,TGTGCCATCAGTGACGCCCACAGAGCCTACGAGCAGTACTTC
.,TRBJ1-1,TRBV7-6,.,CASSLLDTEAFF,TGTGCCAGCAGCTTACTCGACACTGAAGCTTTCTTT
.,TRBJ2-7,TRBV19,.,CASSIAPRGPYEQYF,TGTGCCAGTAGTATAGCGCCCAGGGGACCCTACGAGCAGTACTTC
.,TRBJ2-1,TRBV25-1,TRBD2,CASTLGLVNEQFF,TGTGCCAGCACCTTGGGACTAGTCAATGAGCAGTTCTTC
.,TRBJ1-5,TRBV30,.,CAWSSLDSANQPQHF,TGTGCCTGGAGTAGCCTGGACAGTGCCAATCAGCCCCAGCATTTT
.,TRBJ1-1,TRBV5-4,.,CASSPEGGSTEAFF,TGTGCCAGCAGCCCGGAGGGGGGGAGTACTGAAGCTTTCTTT
.,TRBJ1-5,TRBV7-2,.,CASSRGQPNQPQHF,TGTGCCAGCAGCCGTGGACAGCCCAATCAGCCCCAGCATTTT
once,TRBJ2-2,TRBV5-8,.,CASSLIRQAGTGELFF,TGTGCCAGCAGCTTAATTCGACAGGCGGGCACAGGGGAGCTGTTTTTT
.,TRBJ1-2,TRBV3-1/TRBV3-2,TRBD1,CASSAGTGIWHGYTF,TGTGCCAGCAGCGCCGGGACAGGGATATGGCATGGCTACACCTTC
.,TRBJ2-7,TRBV4-1,.,CASSQSRADEQYF,TGCGCCAGCAGCCAATCCAGAGCGGACGAGCAGTACTTC
.,TRBJ1-5,TRBV19,.,CASSFTTGNQPQHF,TGTGCCAGTAGTTTTACGACAGGAAATCAGCCCCAGCATTTT
few,TRBJ1-5,TRBV18,TRBD1,CASSTGQGSNQPQHF,TGTGCCAGCTCAACGGGACAGGGAAGCAATCAGCCCCAGCATTTT
.,TRBJ2-5,TRBV13,TRBD2,CASSLEEELAGRETQYF,TGTGCCAGCAGCTTAGAAGAGGAACTAGCGGGGCGGGAGACCCAGTACTTC
.,TRBJ2-3,TRBV9,TRBD2,CASSWSGGARDTQYF,TGTGCCAGCAGCTGGAGCGGGGGGGCCCGGGATACGCAGTATTTT
few,TRBJ2-5,TRBV29-1,.,CSVGDRPYQETQYF,TGCAGCGTTGGAGACAGGCCTTACCAAGAGACCCAGTACTTC
.,TRBJ2-3,TRBV7-3,TRBD2,CASSLGASGGTDTQYF,TGTGCCAGCAGCTTAGGGGCTAGCGGGGGTACAGATACGCAGTATTTT